The text below deals with one T cell receptor (beta chain). This specimen belongs to a study of PD-1 blockade in classical Hodgkin lymphoma. TCRdb keeps only in-frame clones here, not all; method: immunoSEQ multiplex PCR. This table holds around 12,000 clones, around four fifths found once. All patients experienced relapse after autologous stem cell transplantation, and brentuximab vedotin exposure was variable. From thawed PBMCs, CD8+ T cells were isolated by magnetic negative selection. The CDR3 extends over 15 amino acids. Trimming cost V 4 bases and J 9 bases; bases outside gene matches: 10. In germline, CDR1 is SGDLS, CDR2 YYNGEE.

This sample comprised CD8+ T cells from blood, obtained at baseline. The chain is built from TRBV9 and TRBJ2-1; 10 bases agree with TRBD2. The sequence came from a human donor with classical Hodgkin lymphoma. DNA for the CDR3: TGTGCCAGCAGCCTAACTAGCGGGGTATCTTTTGAGCAGTTCTTC. Protein: CASSLTSGVSFEQFF.